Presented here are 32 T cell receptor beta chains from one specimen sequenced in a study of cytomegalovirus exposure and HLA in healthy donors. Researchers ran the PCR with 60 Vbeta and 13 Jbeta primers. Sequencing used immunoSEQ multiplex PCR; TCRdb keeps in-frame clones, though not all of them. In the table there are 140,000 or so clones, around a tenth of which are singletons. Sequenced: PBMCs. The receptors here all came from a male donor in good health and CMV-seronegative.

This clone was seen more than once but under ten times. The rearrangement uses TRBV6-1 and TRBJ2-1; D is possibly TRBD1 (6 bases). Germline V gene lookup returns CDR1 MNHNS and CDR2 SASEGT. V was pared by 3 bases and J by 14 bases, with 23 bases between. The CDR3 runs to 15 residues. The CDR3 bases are TGTGCCAGCAGTGACCCCGGGGACACAGGCCACCTTGAGTTCTTC. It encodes CASSDPGDTGHLEFF.

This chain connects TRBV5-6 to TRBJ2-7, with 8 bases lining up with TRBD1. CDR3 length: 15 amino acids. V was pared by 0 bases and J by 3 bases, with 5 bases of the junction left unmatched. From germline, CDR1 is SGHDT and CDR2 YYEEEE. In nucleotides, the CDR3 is TGTGCCAGCAGCTTGGGGACAGGGCCGTACTACGAGCAGTACTTC. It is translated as CASSLGTGPYYEQYF.

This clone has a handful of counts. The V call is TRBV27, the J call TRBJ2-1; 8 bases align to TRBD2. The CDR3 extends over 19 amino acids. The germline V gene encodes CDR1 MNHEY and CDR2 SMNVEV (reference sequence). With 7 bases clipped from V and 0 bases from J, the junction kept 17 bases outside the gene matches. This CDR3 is CASTRETLAGFRSYNEQFF. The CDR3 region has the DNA TGTGCCAGCACTAGGGAAACCCTAGCGGGTTTCCGCTCCTACAATGAGCAGTTCTTC.

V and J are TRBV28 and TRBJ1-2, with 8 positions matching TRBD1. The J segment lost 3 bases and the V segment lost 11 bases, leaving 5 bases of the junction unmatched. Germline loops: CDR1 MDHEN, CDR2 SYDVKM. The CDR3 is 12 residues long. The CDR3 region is CAAEGQDYGYTF. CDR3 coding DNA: TGTGCCGCCGAGGGACAGGACTATGGCTACACCTTC.

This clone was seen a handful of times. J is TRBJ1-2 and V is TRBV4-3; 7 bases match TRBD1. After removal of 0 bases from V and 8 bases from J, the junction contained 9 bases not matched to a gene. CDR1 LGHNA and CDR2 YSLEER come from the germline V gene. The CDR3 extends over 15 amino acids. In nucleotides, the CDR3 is TGCGCCAGCAGCCAAGAAAGGGGGCGCCTAGGAGGCTACACCTTC. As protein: CASSQERGRLGGYTF.

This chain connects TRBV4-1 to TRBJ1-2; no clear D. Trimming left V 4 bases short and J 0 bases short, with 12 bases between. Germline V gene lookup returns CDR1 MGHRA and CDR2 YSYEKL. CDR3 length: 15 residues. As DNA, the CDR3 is TGCGCCAGCAGCCCCTATAGAGGGCCTAACTATGGCTACACCTTC. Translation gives CASSPYRGPNYGYTF.

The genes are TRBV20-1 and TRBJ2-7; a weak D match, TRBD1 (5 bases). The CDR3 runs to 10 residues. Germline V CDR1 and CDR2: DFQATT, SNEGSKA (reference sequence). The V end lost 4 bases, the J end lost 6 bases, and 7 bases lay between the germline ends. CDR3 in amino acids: CSATGPEQYF. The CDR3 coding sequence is TGCAGTGCTACAGGGCCCGAGCAGTACTTC.

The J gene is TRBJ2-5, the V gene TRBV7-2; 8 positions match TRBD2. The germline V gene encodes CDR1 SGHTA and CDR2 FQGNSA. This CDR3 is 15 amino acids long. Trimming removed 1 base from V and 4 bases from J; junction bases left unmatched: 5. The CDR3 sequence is CASSLVALAGETQYF. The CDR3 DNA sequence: TGTGCCAGCAGCTTAGTTGCCCTAGCGGGAGAGACCCAGTACTTC.

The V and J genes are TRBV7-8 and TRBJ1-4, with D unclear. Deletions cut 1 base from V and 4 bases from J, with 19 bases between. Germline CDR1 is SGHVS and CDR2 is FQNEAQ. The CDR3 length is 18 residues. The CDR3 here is CASSLDRPIPSINEKLFF. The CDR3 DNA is TGTGCCAGCAGCTTAGACAGACCCATCCCCTCAATTAATGAAAAACTGTTTTTT. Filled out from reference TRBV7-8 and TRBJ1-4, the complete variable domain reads GAGVSQSPRYKVAKRGQDVALRCDPISGHVSLFWYQQALGQGPEFLTYFQNEAQLDKSGLPSDRFFAERPEGSVSTLKIQRTQQEDSAVYLCASSLDRPIPSINEKLFFGSGTQLSVL.

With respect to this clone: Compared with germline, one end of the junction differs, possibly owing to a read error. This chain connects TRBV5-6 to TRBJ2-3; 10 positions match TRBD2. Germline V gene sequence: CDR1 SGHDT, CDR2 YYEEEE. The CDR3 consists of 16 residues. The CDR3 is CASSSPSGRETDAQYF. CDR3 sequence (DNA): TGTGCCAGCAGCTCCCCTAGCGGGAGAGAAACAGATGCGCAGTATTTT.

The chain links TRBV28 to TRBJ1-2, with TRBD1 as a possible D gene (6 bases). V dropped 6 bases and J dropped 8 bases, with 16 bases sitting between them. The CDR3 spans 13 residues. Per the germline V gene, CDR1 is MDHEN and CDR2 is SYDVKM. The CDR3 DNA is TGTGCCAGCAGGTCACAGGGTAGGGGAGGCTACACCTTC. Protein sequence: CASRSQGRGGYTF.

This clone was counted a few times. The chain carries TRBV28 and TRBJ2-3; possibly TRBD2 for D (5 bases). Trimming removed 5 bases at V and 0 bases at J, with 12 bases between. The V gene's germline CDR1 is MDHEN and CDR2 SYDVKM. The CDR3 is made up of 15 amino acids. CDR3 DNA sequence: TGTGCCAGCAGTCAATTAGCGCCTAGCACAGATACGCAGTATTTT. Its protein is CASSQLAPSTDTQYF.

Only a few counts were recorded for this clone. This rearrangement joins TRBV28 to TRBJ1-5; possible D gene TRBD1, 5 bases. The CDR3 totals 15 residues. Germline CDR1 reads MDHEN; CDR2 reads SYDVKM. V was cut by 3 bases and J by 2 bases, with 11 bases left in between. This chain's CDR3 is CASSLRGTGNQPQHF. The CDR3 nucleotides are TGTGCCAGCAGTTTGCGGGGGACCGGCAATCAGCCCCAGCATTTT.

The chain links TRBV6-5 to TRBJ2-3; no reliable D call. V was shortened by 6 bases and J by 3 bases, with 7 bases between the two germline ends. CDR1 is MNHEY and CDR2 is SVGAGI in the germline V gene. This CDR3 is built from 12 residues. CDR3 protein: CASRSTTDTQYF. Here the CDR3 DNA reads TGTGCCAGCAGATCCACAACAGATACGCAGTATTTT.

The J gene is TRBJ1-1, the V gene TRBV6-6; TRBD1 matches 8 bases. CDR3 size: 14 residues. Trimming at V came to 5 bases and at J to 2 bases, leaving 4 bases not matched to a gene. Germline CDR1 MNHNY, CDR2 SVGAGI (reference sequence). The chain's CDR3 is CASSSGQGNTEAFF. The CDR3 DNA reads TGTGCCAGCAGTAGTGGACAGGGAAACACTGAAGCTTTCTTT.

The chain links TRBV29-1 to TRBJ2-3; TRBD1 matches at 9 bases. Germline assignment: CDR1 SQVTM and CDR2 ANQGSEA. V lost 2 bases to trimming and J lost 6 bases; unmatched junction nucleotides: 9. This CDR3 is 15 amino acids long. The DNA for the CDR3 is TGCAGCGTTGAACCGGGACAGGGTTTTGTGGATACGCAGTATTTT. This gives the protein CSVEPGQGFVDTQYF.

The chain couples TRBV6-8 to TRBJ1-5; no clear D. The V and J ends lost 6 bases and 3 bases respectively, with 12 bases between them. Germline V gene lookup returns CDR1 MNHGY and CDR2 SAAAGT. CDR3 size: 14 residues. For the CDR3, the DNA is TGTGCCAGCAGGAACAACGGGTCCAATCAGCCCCAGCATTTT. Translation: CASRNNGSNQPQHF.

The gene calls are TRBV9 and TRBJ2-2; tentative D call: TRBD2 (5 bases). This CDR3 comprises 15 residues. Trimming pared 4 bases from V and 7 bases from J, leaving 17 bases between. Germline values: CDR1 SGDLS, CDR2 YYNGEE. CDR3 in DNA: TGTGCCAGCAGCTACCTGGACTCCGGGCGCGGGGAGCTGTTTTTT. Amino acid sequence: CASSYLDSGRGELFF.

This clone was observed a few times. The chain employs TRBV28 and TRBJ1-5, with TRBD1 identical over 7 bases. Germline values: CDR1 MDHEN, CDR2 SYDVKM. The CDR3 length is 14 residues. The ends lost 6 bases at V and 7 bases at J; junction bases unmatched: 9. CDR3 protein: CASRPTTGRQPQHF. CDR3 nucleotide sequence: TGTGCCAGCAGGCCGACGACAGGGCGACAGCCCCAGCATTTT. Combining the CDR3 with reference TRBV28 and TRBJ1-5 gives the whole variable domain DVKVTQSSRYLVKRTGEKVFLECVQDMDHENMFWYRQDPGLGLRLIYFSYDVKMKEKGDIPEGYSVSREKKERFSLILESASTNQTSMYLCASRPTTGRQPQHFGDGTRLSIL.

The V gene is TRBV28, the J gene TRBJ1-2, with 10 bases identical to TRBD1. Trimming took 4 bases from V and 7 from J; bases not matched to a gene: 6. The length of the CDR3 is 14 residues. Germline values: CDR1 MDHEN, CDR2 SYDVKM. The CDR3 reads CASSSADRGLGYTF. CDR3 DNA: TGTGCCAGCAGTTCTGCCGACAGGGGGCTTGGCTACACCTTC.

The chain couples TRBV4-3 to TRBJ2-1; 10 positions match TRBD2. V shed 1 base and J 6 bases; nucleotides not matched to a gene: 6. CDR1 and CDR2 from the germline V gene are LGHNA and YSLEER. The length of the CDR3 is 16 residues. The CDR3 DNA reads TGCGCCAGCAGCCAAGTTCTCCTAGCGGGAGTCAATGAGCAGTTCTTC. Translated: CASSQVLLAGVNEQFF.

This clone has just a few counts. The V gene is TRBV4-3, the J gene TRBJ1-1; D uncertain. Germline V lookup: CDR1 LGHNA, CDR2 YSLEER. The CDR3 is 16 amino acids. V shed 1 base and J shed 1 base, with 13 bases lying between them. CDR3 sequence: CASSQVSRPGNTEAFF. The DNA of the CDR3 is TGCGCCAGCAGCCAAGTATCTCGCCCGGGGAACACTGAAGCTTTCTTT.

CDR3 amino acids: CASSQTSGIPEQFF. The CDR3 DNA sequence: TGCGCCAGCAGCCAGACTAGCGGGATCCCCGAGCAGTTCTTC. The J gene is TRBJ2-1, the V gene TRBV5-1, with TRBD2 matching over 11 bases. The CDR3 spans 14 residues. Germline CDR1 and CDR2: SGHRS and YFSETQ. Germline trimming cut 4 bases from V and 10 bases from J; bases unmatched to any gene: 7.

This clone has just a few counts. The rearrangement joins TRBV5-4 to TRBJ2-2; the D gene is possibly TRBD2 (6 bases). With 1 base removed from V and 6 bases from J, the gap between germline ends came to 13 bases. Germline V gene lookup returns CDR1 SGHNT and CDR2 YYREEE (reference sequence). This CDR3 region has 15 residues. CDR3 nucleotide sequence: TGTGCCAGCAGCTTGTGGGGGACTTTTGCCGGGGAGCTGTTTTTT. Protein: CASSLWGTFAGELFF.

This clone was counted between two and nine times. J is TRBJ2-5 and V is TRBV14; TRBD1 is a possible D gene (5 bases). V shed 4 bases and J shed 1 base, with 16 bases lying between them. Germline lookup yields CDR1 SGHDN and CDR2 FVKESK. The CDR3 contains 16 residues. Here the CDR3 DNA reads TGTGCCAGCAGCCGCGCTGAAGGGGTAGGCCAAGAGACCCAGTACTTC. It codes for CASSRAEGVGQETQYF.

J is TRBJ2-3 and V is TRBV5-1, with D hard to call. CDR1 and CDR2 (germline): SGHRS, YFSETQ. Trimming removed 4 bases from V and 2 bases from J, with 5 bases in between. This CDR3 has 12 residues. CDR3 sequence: CASSEYTDTQYF. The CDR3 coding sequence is TGCGCCAGCAGCGAGTACACAGATACGCAGTATTTT.

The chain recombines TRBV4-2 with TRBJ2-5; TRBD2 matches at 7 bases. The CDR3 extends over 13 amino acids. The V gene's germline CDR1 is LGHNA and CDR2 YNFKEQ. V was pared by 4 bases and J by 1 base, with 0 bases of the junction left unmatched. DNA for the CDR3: TGTGCCAGCAGCCGGGGGGGCCAAGAGACCCAGTACTTC. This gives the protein CASSRGGQETQYF.

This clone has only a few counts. The CDR3 DNA is TGTGCCAGCAGCTTAGGAAAGGCGGGACAGGGGTCGCGGGAAAAACTGTTTTTT. Encoded protein: CASSLGKAGQGSREKLFF. The rearrangement links TRBV11-2 to TRBJ1-4; 10 bases map to TRBD1. Unmatched junction bases numbered 13, after V lost 1 base and J lost 8 bases. Germline CDR1 is SGHAT and CDR2 is FQNNGV. The CDR3 is 18 amino acids. Variable domain in full (rest from reference TRBV11-2 and TRBJ1-4): EAGVAQSPRYKIIEKRQSVAFWCNPISGHATLYWYQQILGQGPKLLIQFQNNGVVDDSQLPKDRFSAERLKGVDSTLKIQPAKLEDSAVYLCASSLGKAGQGSREKLFFGSGTQLSVL.

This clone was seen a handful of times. The CDR3 DNA sequence: TGTGCCAGCAGCTTAGTGGGACTAGCGGGCGGGGGGACCTACGAGCAGTACTTC. Translating gives CASSLVGLAGGGTYEQYF. The chain combines TRBV7-8 with TRBJ2-7; 12 bases fit TRBD2. The germline V gene has CDR1 SGHVS and CDR2 FQNEAQ. The CDR3 has 18 amino acids. V lost 1 base to trimming and J lost 2 bases; unmatched junction nucleotides: 9.

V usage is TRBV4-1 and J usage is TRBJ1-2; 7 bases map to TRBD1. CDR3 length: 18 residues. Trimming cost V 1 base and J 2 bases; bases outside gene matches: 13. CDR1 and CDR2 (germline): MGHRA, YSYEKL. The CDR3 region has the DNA TGCGCCAGCAGCCAAGTTATGACAGGGTTGGAGAGGAACTATGGCTACACCTTC. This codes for CASSQVMTGLERNYGYTF.

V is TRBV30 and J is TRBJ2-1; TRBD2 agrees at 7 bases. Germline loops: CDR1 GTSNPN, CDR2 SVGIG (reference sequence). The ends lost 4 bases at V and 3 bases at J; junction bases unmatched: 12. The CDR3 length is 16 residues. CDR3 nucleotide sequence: TGTGCCTGGACCCCTTCTTGGGCGGGAGACTACAATGAGCAGTTCTTC. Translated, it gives CAWTPSWAGDYNEQFF.

This CDR3 reads CASSQGTGDRETQYF. For the CDR3, the DNA is TGCGCCAGCAGCCAAGGGACAGGGGACCGTGAGACCCAGTACTTC. The V and J genes are TRBV4-3 and TRBJ2-5; TRBD1 matches 9 bases. The germline gives CDR1 LGHNA, CDR2 YSLEER. Trimming at V came to 1 base and at J to 5 bases, leaving 5 bases not matched to a gene. The CDR3 is 15 amino acids.